One and the same sample provided the 31 T cell receptor beta chains below, sequenced in a study of blood T cell repertoires in COVID-19. TCRdb keeps only in-frame clones here, not all; method: immunoSEQ multiplex PCR. Seen here are hundreds of thousands of clones, around 89% observed once, and the top ten hold approximately 1.5%. Sample: PBMCs or T cells enriched from blood (not recorded which). The origin of the receptors is a woman under 30 with acute COVID-19.

The count of this clone is one. The V gene is TRBV23-1, the J gene TRBJ1-6, with no clear D. TRBV23-1 belongs to the ORF category, with a function that is uncertain. CDR3 length equals 14 residues. V was shortened by 3 bases and J by 11 bases, with 14 bases between the two germline ends. For the CDR3, the DNA is TGCGCCAGCAGTCATTGGGAACAGCGGCCACCCCTCCACTTT. It translates to CASSHWEQRPPLHF.

J is TRBJ1-1 and V is TRBV24-1, with 8 bases aligning to TRBD1. CDR3 length: 19 residues. CDR1 is KGHDR and CDR2 is SFDVKD in the germline V gene. V dropped 0 bases and J dropped 4; count of bases not matched to a gene: 15. The CDR3 region is CATSDLLPLRQGHCTEAFF. The CDR3 DNA sequence: TGTGCCACCAGTGATTTGCTACCGTTAAGACAGGGGCACTGCACTGAAGCTTTCTTT.

The V call is TRBV9, the J call TRBJ1-2; no clear D gene. Germline V lookup: CDR1 SGDLS, CDR2 YYNGEE. The CDR3 consists of 13 residues. Trimming removed 2 bases from V and 0 bases from J, with 5 bases in between. The CDR3 DNA is TGTGCCAGCAGCGTTAATGCTAACTATGGCTACACCTTC. Encoded protein: CASSVNANYGYTF.

This clone was seen a handful of times. The CDR3 sequence is CASSPNQNSPLHF. CDR3 bases: TGTGCCAGCTCACCCAACCAGAATTCACCCCTCCACTTT. The chain recombines TRBV18 with TRBJ1-6, with D hard to call. The germline V gene encodes CDR1 KGHSH and CDR2 LQKENI. Deletions cut 3 bases from V and 7 bases from J, with 7 bases between. This CDR3 spans 13 amino acids.

The chain combines TRBV30 with TRBJ2-5; tentative D call: TRBD2 (6 bases). V lost 5 bases and J lost 1, with 8 bases in between. The CDR3 totals 12 residues. Looked up from germline, CDR1 is GTSNPN and CDR2 is SVGIG (reference sequence). The CDR3 reads CAWRGTQETQYF. As DNA, the CDR3 is TGTGCCTGGCGGGGGACCCAAGAGACCCAGTACTTC.

This chain links TRBV7-2 with TRBJ2-1; 15 nucleotides line up with TRBD2. Germline assignment: CDR1 SGHTA and CDR2 FQGNSA. V lost 5 bases and J lost 3; bases outside the gene matches: 8. The CDR3 is 18 amino acids. The CDR3 bases are TGTGCCAGCAGCCCTCGACTGGGACTAGCGGGAGGCTACAATGAGCAGTTCTTC. Translation: CASSPRLGLAGGYNEQFF.

Note on this clone: This sample also contains other DNA sequences that code for the same CDR3. The J gene is TRBJ2-1, the V gene TRBV24-1; D is ambiguous. CDR1 KGHDR and CDR2 SFDVKD come from the germline V gene. The CDR3 has 14 residues. Trimming shortened V by 0 bases and J by 7 bases, and 9 bases separated the two germline ends. The CDR3 region is CATSDLRVRNEQFF. In DNA form, the CDR3 reads TGTGCCACCAGTGATTTGCGGGTCCGGAATGAGCAGTTCTTC.

The V and J genes are TRBV27 and TRBJ2-1; 8 nucleotides align to TRBD2. Losses at the gene ends were 4 bases for V and 5 bases for J; bases not matched to a gene: 13. CDR3 size: 17 residues. In germline, CDR1 is MNHEY, CDR2 SMNVEV (reference sequence). CDR3 amino acids: CASSSPRGLAGHNEQFF. Written as DNA, the CDR3 is TGTGCCAGCAGTTCCCCCCGCGGGCTAGCGGGCCACAATGAGCAGTTCTTC.

The chain couples TRBV28 to TRBJ1-1; possibly TRBD1 for D (6 bases). V was trimmed by 4 bases and J by 1 base, leaving 10 bases between them. CDR3 length: 14 amino acids. Germline loops: CDR1 MDHEN, CDR2 SYDVKM. DNA for the CDR3: TGTGCCAGCAGTTCGGGACACAAGAACACTGAAGCTTTCTTT. Encoded protein: CASSSGHKNTEAFF.

The rearrangement joins TRBV11-2 to TRBJ1-2; D possibly corresponds to TRBD1 (5 bases). Trimming took off 2 bases at V and 5 bases at J, with 18 bases between the two ends. Looked up from germline, CDR1 is SGHAT and CDR2 is FQNNGV. This CDR3 has 16 amino acids. The CDR3 loop is CASSLNGARAGYGYTF. CDR3 DNA: TGTGCCAGCAGCTTAAACGGGGCGCGAGCGGGTTATGGCTACACCTTC.

Only one count was recorded for this clone. This chain connects TRBV6-5 to TRBJ1-1; 10 positions agree with TRBD1. The ends lost 8 bases at V and 5 bases at J; junction bases unmatched: 11. Germline values: CDR1 MNHEY, CDR2 SVGAGI. This CDR3 is built from 15 residues. The CDR3 DNA reads as TGTGCCAGCGGGATAGACAGGGGGCGAGGAACTGAAGCTTTCTTT. It specifies CASGIDRGRGTEAFF.

The CDR3 loop is CATGGGETQYF. CDR3 DNA: TGTGCCACGGGGGGAGGTGAGACCCAGTACTTC. This rearrangement joins TRBV2 to TRBJ2-5; TRBD2 aligns across 7 bases. There are 11 residues in the CDR3. Germline trimming cut 10 bases from V and 5 bases from J; bases unmatched to any gene: 4. Germline V gene lookup returns CDR1 SNHLY and CDR2 FYNNEI.

The rearrangement links TRBV3-1 (or the pseudogene TRBV3-2) to TRBJ1-3, with a possible D match to TRBD1 (5 bases). Germline CDR1 LGHDT, CDR2 YNNKEL (reference sequence). The V and J ends lost 4 bases and 4 bases respectively, with 14 bases between them. This CDR3 has 15 residues. CDR3 sequence reads: CASSLSLGPGNTIYF. CDR3 bases: TGTGCCAGCAGCCTATCTCTGGGGCCCGGAAACACCATATATTTT.

The chain links TRBV18 to TRBJ2-1; a weak D match, TRBD1 (6 bases). The germline V and J ends were trimmed by 2 bases and 5 bases, with 22 bases remaining between them. Germline CDR1 KGHSH, CDR2 LQKENI. This CDR3 has 18 amino acids. This chain's CDR3 is CASSPSRLSGTKNNEQFF. The CDR3, as DNA: TGTGCCAGCTCACCAAGCCGACTTTCCGGGACAAAAAACAATGAGCAGTTCTTC.

This rearrangement joins TRBV5-5 to TRBJ2-3, with a tentative D call TRBD1 (5 bases). V lost 0 bases to trimming and J lost 3 bases, with 11 bases between them. The CDR3 covers 15 residues. Germline-derived CDR1 and CDR2 are SGHKS and YYEKEE (reference sequence). The DNA for the CDR3 is TGTGCCAGCAGCTTGGAGGGGTTACGGACAGATACGCAGTATTTT. Translation: CASSLEGLRTDTQYF.

V and J are TRBV27 and TRBJ2-5, with D possibly matching TRBD1 (5 bases). V lost 6 bases and J 2 bases, leaving 16 bases between the germline ends. There are 15 residues in the CDR3. Germline assignment: CDR1 MNHEY and CDR2 SMNVEV (reference sequence). The CDR3, as DNA: TGTGCCAGCAGCCGACAGCCACTGGTTCAAGAGACCCAGTACTTC. Residues: CASSRQPLVQETQYF.

This chain connects TRBV11-2 to TRBJ2-5, with 8 bases aligning to TRBD1. The CDR3 totals 15 residues. The trim removed 3 bases at V and 1 base at J, leaving 4 bases unmatched. Per germline, CDR1 SGHAT and CDR2 FQNNGV. The CDR3 sequence is CASSLWGTGQETQYF. The CDR3 DNA reads as TGTGCCAGCAGCTTGTGGGGGACAGGCCAAGAGACCCAGTACTTC.

Concerning this clone itself: The sample holds other DNA sequences that translate to the same CDR3. The rearrangement uses TRBV28 and TRBJ1-2; TRBD1 might be the D (5 bases). With 2 bases removed from V and 7 bases from J, the gap between germline ends came to 8 bases. Germline V gene data show CDR1 as MDHEN and CDR2 as SYDVKM. This CDR3 spans 12 amino acids. The CDR3 sequence is CASSLGGGGYTF. The CDR3 region has the DNA TGTGCCAGCAGTTTAGGGGGAGGTGGCTACACCTTC.

The genes are TRBV5-8 and TRBJ2-7, with TRBD1 matching 7 bases. The J segment lost 0 bases and the V segment lost 4 bases, leaving 7 bases of the junction unmatched. Per the germline V gene, CDR1 is SGHTS and CDR2 is YDEGEE. The CDR3 has 15 residues. This CDR3 is CASSQFGTVSYEQYF. CDR3 in DNA: TGTGCCAGCAGCCAATTCGGGACAGTCTCCTACGAGCAGTACTTC.

The chain uses TRBV29-1 and TRBJ2-1; tentative D call: TRBD1 (5 bases). Germline CDR1 and CDR2: SQVTM and ANQGSEA. V was pared by 4 bases and J by 9 bases, with 22 bases between. The CDR3 spans 15 residues. In DNA form, the CDR3 reads TGCAGCGTTGCCCCAAGGCTAACCGTGGGGCTTGAGCAGTTCTTC. It is translated as CSVAPRLTVGLEQFF.

The gene calls are TRBV27 and TRBJ2-4; 10 bases are shared with TRBD1. Germline V CDR1 and CDR2: MNHEY, SMNVEV (reference sequence). V lost 2 bases, J lost 15 bases, and 7 bases stayed unmatched. The CDR3 spans 13 residues. The CDR3 nucleotides read TGTGCCAGCAGTTTAGGGAGGGACAGGGGACGGTACTTC. Protein: CASSLGRDRGRYF.

V usage is TRBV30 and J usage is TRBJ1-5; weak D call: TRBD1 (6 bases). V was pared by 2 bases and J by 7 bases, with 12 bases between. CDR3 length equals 13 residues. CDR1 is GTSNPN, CDR2 SVGIG, per germline (reference sequence). The CDR3 bases are TGTGCCTGGAGTAAACAGGGACGACAGCCCCAGCATTTT. Protein product: CAWSKQGRQPQHF.

The chain couples TRBV29-1 to TRBJ2-7, with 10 bases identical to TRBD2. The J segment lost 5 bases and the V segment lost 6 bases, leaving 1 base of the junction unmatched. Germline CDR1 SQVTM, CDR2 ANQGSEA. The CDR3 is 11 residues long. CDR3 bases: TGCAGCGTGGGACTAGCGAACGAGCAGTACTTC. Its protein is CSVGLANEQYF.

This chain joins TRBV7-6 and TRBJ2-1; 9 bases match TRBD2. Losses at the gene ends were 2 bases for V and 0 bases for J; bases not matched to a gene: 8. Germline CDR1 is SGHVS and CDR2 is FNYEAQ. This CDR3 comprises 18 residues. In nucleotides, the CDR3 is TGTGCCAGCAGCTTACCGGCTAGCGGGATGAGCTCCTACAATGAGCAGTTCTTC. Protein sequence: CASSLPASGMSSYNEQFF.

V and J are TRBV2 and TRBJ2-7, with a possible D match to TRBD1 (6 bases). Between the trimmed V and J ends, which lost 2 bases and 0 bases, there was a span of 20 bases. The CDR3 sequence is 18 residues long. Germline V lookup: CDR1 SNHLY, CDR2 FYNNEI. CDR3 loop: CASSESGSQGSGSYEQYF. The DNA for the CDR3 is TGTGCCAGCAGTGAAAGTGGGTCACAGGGTTCGGGCTCCTACGAGCAGTACTTC.

V is TRBV30 and J is TRBJ2-7, with 8 bases that match TRBD2. From germline, CDR1 is GTSNPN and CDR2 SVGIG (reference sequence). Trimming cost V 3 bases and J 5 bases; bases outside gene matches: 9. CDR3 length: 14 residues. Here the CDR3 DNA reads TGTGCCTGGAGGCCGGGACTAGGCTTAGACGAGCAGTACTTC. Protein: CAWRPGLGLDEQYF.

The chain carries TRBV14 and TRBJ1-1; no clear D gene. The germline V gene has CDR1 SGHDN and CDR2 FVKESK. V was shortened by 4 bases and J by 0 bases, with 6 bases between the two germline ends. CDR3 length: 13 amino acids. CDR3 amino acids: CASSLAMNTEAFF. CDR3 sequence (DNA): TGTGCCAGCAGCCTGGCAATGAACACTGAAGCTTTCTTT.

The chain employs TRBV6-5 and TRBJ2-7; 12 nucleotides match TRBD2. V lost 0 bases, J lost 11 bases, and 5 bases stayed unmatched. CDR3 length equals 14 residues. Germline V lookup: CDR1 MNHEY, CDR2 SVGAGI. This CDR3 reads CASSYSTSGRSEYF. The DNA of the CDR3 is TGTGCCAGCAGTTACTCGACTAGCGGGAGAAGTGAGTACTTC.

The chain joins TRBV7-2 to TRBJ2-7; a weak D match, TRBD2 (6 bases). Germline V gene sequence: CDR1 SGHTA, CDR2 FQGNSA. The length of the CDR3 is 14 residues. Deletions cut 0 bases from V and 3 bases from J, with 9 bases between. The CDR3 protein is CASSLAETSYEQYF. The CDR3 nucleotides are TGTGCCAGCAGCTTAGCGGAGACTAGCTACGAGCAGTACTTC.

The gene calls are TRBV3-1 (or the pseudogene TRBV3-2) and TRBJ2-7; 14 bases line up with TRBD2. V was clipped by 5 bases and J by 0 bases; unmatched bases: 6. This CDR3 spans 17 amino acids. Germline CDR1 is LGHDT and CDR2 is YNNKEL (reference sequence). CDR3 sequence reads: CASSSGTSGRGSYEQYF. The CDR3 nucleotides read TGTGCCAGCAGCTCCGGGACTAGCGGGAGAGGCTCCTACGAGCAGTACTTC.

The chain recombines TRBV10-3 with TRBJ2-7; 8 bases agree with TRBD1. The CDR3 runs 14 residues. CDR1 and CDR2 (germline): ENHRY, SYGVKD. Losses at the gene ends were 6 bases for V and 2 bases for J; bases not matched to a gene: 6. CDR3 in DNA: TGTGCCATCAGACCCGGGACAGGACCCTACGAGCAGTACTTC. Amino acid sequence: CAIRPGTGPYEQYF.